These T cell receptor beta chains were read from a single sample in a study of T-cell reconstitution after alpha-beta-depleted transplantation in children. From the PCR reads, TCRdb called clonotypes with MiXCR, one entry per CDR3 protein. The table lists 150,000 to 200,000 distinct CDR3 sequences, about 6.4% of them singletons. Sequencing was performed on PBMCs from the stem cell graft donor, taken from the stem cell graft. These receptors were obtained from a human donor who donated a stem cell graft to a child with Wiskott-Aldrich syndrome. CDR3s include the opening cysteine and the closing phenylalanine or tryptophan. The D gene is left open where the match is weak. Expanded clones get a size class; other rows say once, few or many, or leave the size out.

CDR3nt: TGTGCCAGCAGCTCTCAATCACAGTTGCCAATATCCGAGCAGTACTTC
CDR3aa: CASSSQSQLPISEQYF
j_gene: TRBJ2-7
v_gene: TRBV5-6
d_gene: NA
abundance: few

CDR3nt: TGTGCCAGCAGCTTAGCTCGCCTAGCGGGGCCCGGTCTCAATGAGCAGTTCTTC
CDR3aa: CASSLARLAGPGLNEQFF
j_gene: TRBJ2-1
v_gene: TRBV7-8
d_gene: TRBD2
abundance: few

CDR3nt: TGTGCCAGCAGTTTAGGACCCTCGGGTAGAACTGAAGCTTTCTTT
CDR3aa: CASSLGPSGRTEAFF
j_gene: TRBJ1-1
v_gene: TRBV12-3/TRBV12-4
d_gene: NA
abundance: many

CDR3nt: TGCGCCAGCAGCTTGTCAGGCACTTTATCCTACGAGCAGTACTTC
CDR3aa: CASSLSGTLSYEQYF
j_gene: TRBJ2-7
v_gene: TRBV5-1
d_gene: NA
abundance: many

CDR3nt: TGTGCCAGCAGCGCCGACAGCCCGTTAAATTCACCCCTCCACTTT
CDR3aa: CASSADSPLNSPLHF
j_gene: TRBJ1-6
v_gene: TRBV25-1
d_gene: NA
abundance: many

CDR3nt: TGCAGTGCTAGAGTCGGGGCAGCTGAAAAACTGTTTTTT
CDR3aa: CSARVGAAEKLFF
j_gene: TRBJ1-4
v_gene: TRBV20-1
d_gene: NA
abundance: many

CDR3nt: TGTGCCAGCAGCCGGACCCTCGCCAGCAATCAGCCCCAGCATTTT
CDR3aa: CASSRTLASNQPQHF
j_gene: TRBJ1-5
v_gene: TRBV28
d_gene: NA
abundance: many

CDR3nt: TGCGCCAGCAGCCGAGGACAGGGAAACACTGAAGCTTTCTTT
CDR3aa: CASSRGQGNTEAFF
j_gene: TRBJ1-1
v_gene: TRBV5-1
d_gene: TRBD1
abundance: many

CDR3nt: TGCGCCAGCAGTGAGCCAGGGGACAGGGGCTACAAGCAGTACTTC
CDR3aa: CASSEPGDRGYKQYF
j_gene: TRBJ2-7
v_gene: TRBV10-2
d_gene: TRBD1
abundance: many

CDR3nt: TGTGCCTGGAGTCCCGGGACCGTGGGTTCTGGCCTTAGGCAGCCCCAGCATTTT
CDR3aa: CAWSPGTVGSGLRQPQHF
j_gene: TRBJ1-5
v_gene: TRBV30
d_gene: NA
abundance: NA

CDR3nt: TGCAGCGTGAGTACGGGACTCCCCACAGATACGCAGTATTTT
CDR3aa: CSVSTGLPTDTQYF
j_gene: TRBJ2-3
v_gene: TRBV29-1
d_gene: NA
abundance: many

CDR3nt: TGTGCCAGCAGCCCGACGGACAGGGTCTACGAGCAGTACTTC
CDR3aa: CASSPTDRVYEQYF
j_gene: TRBJ2-7
v_gene: TRBV5-5
d_gene: TRBD1
abundance: many

CDR3nt: TGTGCCAGCCTAGGGGGAAATGAGCAGTTCTTC
CDR3aa: CASLGGNEQFF
j_gene: TRBJ2-1
v_gene: TRBV2
d_gene: NA
abundance: NA

CDR3nt: TGCGCCAGCAGCCAAGGACTAGCGGGAGGTCAGGTAGATACGCAGTATTTT
CDR3aa: CASSQGLAGGQVDTQYF
j_gene: TRBJ2-3
v_gene: TRBV4-3
d_gene: TRBD2
abundance: many

CDR3nt: TGCGCCAGCAGCTTGGCGGGCAGCGGGAACACTGAAGCTTTCTTT
CDR3aa: CASSLAGSGNTEAFF
j_gene: TRBJ1-1
v_gene: TRBV5-1
d_gene: NA
abundance: few

CDR3nt: TGTGCCAGCAGTCAGTACAGGGGAGGGAATGAAAAACTGTTTTTT
CDR3aa: CASSQYRGGNEKLFF
j_gene: TRBJ1-4
v_gene: TRBV12-3/TRBV12-4
d_gene: TRBD1
abundance: many

CDR3nt: TGTGCCAGCAGTTCTAGCTCCCAAGAGACCCAGTACTTC
CDR3aa: CASSSSSQETQYF
j_gene: TRBJ2-5
v_gene: TRBV6-5
d_gene: NA
abundance: many

CDR3nt: TGCGCCAGCAGCCCCGGTGCCCGTTTCAGGGCTTTTTTACAGTTCACTGAAGCTTTCTTT
CDR3aa: CASSPGARFRAFLQFTEAFF
j_gene: TRBJ1-1
v_gene: TRBV5-1
d_gene: NA
abundance: NA

CDR3nt: TGCAGTGCTCCAACTCGACAGGAGTACAATGAGCAGTTCTTC
CDR3aa: CSAPTRQEYNEQFF
j_gene: TRBJ2-1
v_gene: TRBV20-1
d_gene: NA
abundance: many

CDR3nt: TGTGCCAGCAGTTTGCTCGGGACAGGCATATACGAGCAGTACTTC
CDR3aa: CASSLLGTGIYEQYF
j_gene: TRBJ2-7
v_gene: TRBV28
d_gene: TRBD1
abundance: many

CDR3nt: TGCGCCAGCAGCACTGGTGGCGGAGATAACTATGGCTACACCTTC
CDR3aa: CASSTGGGDNYGYTF
j_gene: TRBJ1-2
v_gene: TRBV5-1
d_gene: NA
abundance: many

CDR3nt: TGCGCCAGCAGCTTGGCCGAGGGGCGGGAGACCCAGTACTTC
CDR3aa: CASSLAEGRETQYF
j_gene: TRBJ2-5
v_gene: TRBV5-1
d_gene: NA
abundance: few

CDR3nt: TGTGCCAGCAGCCAAGATTACACCCGCTCCTACAATGAGCAGTTCTTC
CDR3aa: CASSQDYTRSYNEQFF
j_gene: TRBJ2-1
v_gene: TRBV14
d_gene: NA
abundance: few

CDR3nt: TGTGCCTGGAGTGTTGGACTCTCTGGGGCCAACGTCCTGACTTTC
CDR3aa: CAWSVGLSGANVLTF
j_gene: TRBJ2-6
v_gene: TRBV30
d_gene: NA
abundance: NA